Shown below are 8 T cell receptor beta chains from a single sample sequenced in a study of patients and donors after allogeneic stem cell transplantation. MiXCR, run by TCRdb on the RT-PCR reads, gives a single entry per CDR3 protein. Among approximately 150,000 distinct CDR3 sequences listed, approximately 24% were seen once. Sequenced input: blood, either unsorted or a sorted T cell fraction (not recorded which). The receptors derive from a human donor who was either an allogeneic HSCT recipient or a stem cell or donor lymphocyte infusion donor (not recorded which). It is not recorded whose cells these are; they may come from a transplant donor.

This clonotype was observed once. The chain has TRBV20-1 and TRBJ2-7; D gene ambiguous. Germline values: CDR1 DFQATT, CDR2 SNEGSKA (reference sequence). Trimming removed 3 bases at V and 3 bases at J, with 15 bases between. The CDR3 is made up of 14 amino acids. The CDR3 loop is CSASVKTRLYEQYF. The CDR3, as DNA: TGCAGTGCTAGCGTAAAAACCCGCCTCTACGAGCAGTACTTC.

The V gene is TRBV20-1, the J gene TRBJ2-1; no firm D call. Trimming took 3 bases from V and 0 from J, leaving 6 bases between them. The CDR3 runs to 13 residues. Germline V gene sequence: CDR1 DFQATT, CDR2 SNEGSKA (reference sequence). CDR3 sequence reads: CSASGFSYNEQFF. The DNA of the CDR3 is TGCAGTGCTAGCGGCTTCTCCTACAATGAGCAGTTCTTC.

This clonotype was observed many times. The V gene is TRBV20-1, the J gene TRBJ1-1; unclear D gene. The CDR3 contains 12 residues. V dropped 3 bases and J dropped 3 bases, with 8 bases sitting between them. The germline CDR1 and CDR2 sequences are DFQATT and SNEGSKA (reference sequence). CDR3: CSASKGYTEAFF. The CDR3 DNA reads TGCAGTGCTAGTAAAGGGTACACTGAAGCTTTCTTT.

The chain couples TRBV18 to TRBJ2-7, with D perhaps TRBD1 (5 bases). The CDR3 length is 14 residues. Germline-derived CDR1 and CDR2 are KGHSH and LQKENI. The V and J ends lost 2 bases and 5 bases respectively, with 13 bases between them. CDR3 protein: CASSPAQEVDEQYF. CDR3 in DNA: TGTGCCAGCTCACCAGCACAGGAAGTGGACGAGCAGTACTTC.

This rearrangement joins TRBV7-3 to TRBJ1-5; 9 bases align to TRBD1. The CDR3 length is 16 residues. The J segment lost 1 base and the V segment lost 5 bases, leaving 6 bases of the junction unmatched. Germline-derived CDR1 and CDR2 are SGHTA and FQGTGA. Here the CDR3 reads CASSNNRGQSNQPQHF. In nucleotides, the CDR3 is TGTGCCAGCAGCAACAACAGGGGGCAAAGCAATCAGCCCCAGCATTTT.

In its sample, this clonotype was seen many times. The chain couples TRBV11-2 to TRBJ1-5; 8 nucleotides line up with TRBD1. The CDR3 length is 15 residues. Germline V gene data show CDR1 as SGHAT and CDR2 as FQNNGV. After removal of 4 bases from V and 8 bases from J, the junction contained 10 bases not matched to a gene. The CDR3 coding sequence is TGTGCCAGCAGCTACAGGGGTGCGGGACAGGAGCCCCAGCATTTT. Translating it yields CASSYRGAGQEPQHF.

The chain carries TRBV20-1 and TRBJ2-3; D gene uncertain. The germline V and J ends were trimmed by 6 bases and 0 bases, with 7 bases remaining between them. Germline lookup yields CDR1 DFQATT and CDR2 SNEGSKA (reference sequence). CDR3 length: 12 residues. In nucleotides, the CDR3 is TGCAGTGCGTACGCTAGCACAGATACGCAGTATTTT. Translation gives CSAYASTDTQYF.

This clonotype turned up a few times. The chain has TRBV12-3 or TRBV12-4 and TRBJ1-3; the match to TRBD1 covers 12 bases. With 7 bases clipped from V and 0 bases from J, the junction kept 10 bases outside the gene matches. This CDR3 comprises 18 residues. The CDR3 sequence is CASITSRDRGPSGNTIYF. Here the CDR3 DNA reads TGTGCCAGCATTACATCCCGGGACAGGGGGCCCTCTGGAAACACCATATATTTT.